This passage covers 10 T cell receptor beta chains from one sample sequenced in a study. Tregs were sorted as CD4+CD25+CD127-/low cells. TCRdb ran MiXCR on the 5' RACE reads and lists one entry per CDR3 protein. The sample holds about 32,000 distinct CDR3 sequences; 27% are singletons and the top ten take 2.3%. The sequencing sample was made of tumor-infiltrating Tregs sorted from the breast tumor. These receptors came from a female donor with breast cancer.

Concerning this clonotype: Given the absence of the conserved phenylalanine or tryptophan at the CDR3 end, a read error is likely. The chain recombines TRBV20-1 with TRBJ1-2, with D possibly TRBD1 on 5 matching bases. Trimming stripped 3 bases from V and 4 bases from J, with 9 bases between. CDR3 length: 12 residues. The germline V gene encodes CDR1 DFQATT and CDR2 SNEGSKA (reference sequence). The CDR3 nucleotides are TGCAGTGCTAGCAGGGAGCCCTATGGCTACACCGTC. This codes for CSASREPYGYTV.

CDR3 sequence (DNA): TGCAGTGCGGGCTGGCGGGAGAGGTCCTACAATGAGCAGTTCTTC. As protein: CSAGWRERSYNEQFF. The chain is built from TRBV20-1 and TRBJ2-1, with 7 bases that match TRBD2. In germline, CDR1 is DFQATT, CDR2 SNEGSKA (reference sequence). This CDR3 is built from 15 residues. The V gene end was trimmed by 6 bases and the J gene end by 1 base; junction bases not matched to a gene: 9.

Points on this clonotype: This may arise from a read error, as a much more abundant clone is one base away. The chain employs TRBV7-2 and TRBJ2-7; D is ambiguous. V lost 4 bases, J lost 3 bases, and 4 bases lay in between. The CDR3 extends over 11 amino acids. Germline assignment: CDR1 SGHTA and CDR2 FQGNSA. The CDR3 spells CASSYRYEQYF. The CDR3 bases are TGTGCCAGCAGCTACCGCTACGAGCAGTACTTC.

Regarding this clonotype: A read error may produce the germline difference seen at one junction end. This CDR3 reads CASGPARGGYSNQPQRF. The CDR3 DNA reads as TGTGCTAGTGGACCCGCCCGGGGGGGATATAGCAATCAGCCCCAGCGTTTT. The chain joins TRBV12-5 to TRBJ1-5, with D maybe TRBD1 (5 bases). Looked up from germline, CDR1 is LGHNT and CDR2 is FRNRAP. This CDR3 contains 17 residues.

This clonotype occurred a few times. The genes are TRBV11-1 and TRBJ1-1; no firm D call. The V end was cut by 5 bases, the J end by 11 bases, with 18 bases between. The CDR3 totals 13 residues. CDR1 is SGHAT, CDR2 FQDESV, per germline (reference sequence). CDR3 amino acids: CASSPYIPGPAFF. The CDR3 coding sequence is TGTGCCAGCAGCCCTTACATCCCTGGGCCTGCTTTCTTT.

Regarding this clonotype: Given a much more abundant clone one base away, this may be a read error. Because it lacks the conserved phenylalanine or tryptophan at the end, this CDR3 is likely a read error. The chain links TRBV7-8 to TRBJ2-3; 7 nucleotides agree with TRBD2. The CDR3 totals 14 residues. Trimming cost V 5 bases and J 3 bases; bases outside gene matches: 5. The germline V gene has CDR1 SGHVS and CDR2 FQNEAQ. CDR3 in DNA: TGTGCCAGCAGCGGGGACTACCTAACAGATACGCAGTATTTA. This gives the protein CASSGDYLTDTQYL.

This rearrangement joins TRBV6-5 to TRBJ1-2; D is possibly TRBD1 (5 bases). The germline gives CDR1 MNHEY, CDR2 SVGAGI. The CDR3 contains 14 residues. The V end lost 0 bases, the J end lost 4 bases, and 9 bases lay between the germline ends. CDR3 protein: CASSYSGGSYGYTF. In DNA form, the CDR3 reads TGTGCCAGCAGTTACTCCGGGGGGAGCTATGGCTACACCTTC.

This clonotype was detected ten times or more. The rearrangement uses TRBV18 and TRBJ2-2; unclear D gene. Trimming pared 3 bases from V and 0 bases from J, leaving 11 bases between. Germline V gives CDR1 KGHSH, CDR2 LQKENI. CDR3 length: 16 amino acids. The CDR3: CASSPSVRSNTGELFF. DNA for the CDR3: TGTGCCAGCTCACCTTCCGTAAGATCGAACACCGGGGAGCTGTTTTTT.

This clonotype was seen only a few times. This chain joins TRBV29-1 and TRBJ1-1; D uncertain. V dropped 0 bases and J dropped 4 bases, with 18 bases sitting between them. This CDR3 is 16 amino acids long. CDR1 and CDR2 from the germline V gene are SQVTM and ANQGSEA. The CDR3 protein is CSVEDGSGRHGTEAFF. The CDR3 DNA sequence: TGCAGCGTTGAAGATGGGAGCGGGAGGCATGGCACTGAAGCTTTCTTT.

This clonotype has a handful of counts. A much larger clonotype is one base distant, so this may be a read error. This chain connects TRBV11-2 to TRBJ2-1, with TRBD1 identical over 11 bases. CDR3 length: 15 residues. Germline-derived CDR1 and CDR2 are SGHAT and FQNNGV. With 5 bases clipped from V and 6 bases from J, the junction kept 6 bases outside the gene matches. CDR3 nucleotides: TGTGCCAGCAGCCCGGGACAGGGGGTTGGCAATGAGCAGTTCTTC. This translates into CASSPGQGVGNEQFF. The full variable domain, its missing parts supplied by reference TRBV11-2 and TRBJ2-1, is EAGVAQSPRYKIIEKRQSVAFWCNPISGHATLYWYQQILGQGPKLLIQFQNNGVVDDSQLPKDRFSAERLKGVDSTLKIQPAKLEDSAVYLCASSPGQGVGNEQFFGPGTRLTVL.